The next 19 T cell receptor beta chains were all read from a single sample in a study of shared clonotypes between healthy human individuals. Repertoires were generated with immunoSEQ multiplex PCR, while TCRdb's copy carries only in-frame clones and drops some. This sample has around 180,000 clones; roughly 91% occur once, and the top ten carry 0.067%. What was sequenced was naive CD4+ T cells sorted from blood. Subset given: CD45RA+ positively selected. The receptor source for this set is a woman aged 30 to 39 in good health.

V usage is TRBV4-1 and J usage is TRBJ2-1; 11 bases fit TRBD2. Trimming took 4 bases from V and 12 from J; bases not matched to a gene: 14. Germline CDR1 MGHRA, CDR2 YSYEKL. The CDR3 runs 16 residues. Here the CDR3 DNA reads TGCGCCAGCAGCCTGCAAGGGACTAGCGGAGTCGGGGGGCAGTTCTTC. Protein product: CASSLQGTSGVGGQFF.

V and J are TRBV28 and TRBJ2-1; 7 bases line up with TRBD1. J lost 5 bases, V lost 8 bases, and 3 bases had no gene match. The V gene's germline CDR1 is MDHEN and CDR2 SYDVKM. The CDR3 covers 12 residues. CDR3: CASRTGHNEQFF. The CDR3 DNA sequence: TGTGCCAGCCGGACAGGCCACAATGAGCAGTTCTTC. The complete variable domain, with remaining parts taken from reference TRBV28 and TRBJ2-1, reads DVKVTQSSRYLVKRTGEKVFLECVQDMDHENMFWYRQDPGLGLRLIYFSYDVKMKEKGDIPEGYSVSREKKERFSLILESASTNQTSMYLCASRTGHNEQFFGPGTRLTVL.

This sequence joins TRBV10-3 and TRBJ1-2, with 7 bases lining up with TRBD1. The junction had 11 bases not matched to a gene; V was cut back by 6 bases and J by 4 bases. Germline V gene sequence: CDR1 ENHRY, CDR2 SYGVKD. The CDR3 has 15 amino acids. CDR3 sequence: CAIRKSLGQTYGYTF. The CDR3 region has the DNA TGTGCCATCAGAAAATCCTTGGGACAGACCTATGGCTACACCTTC.

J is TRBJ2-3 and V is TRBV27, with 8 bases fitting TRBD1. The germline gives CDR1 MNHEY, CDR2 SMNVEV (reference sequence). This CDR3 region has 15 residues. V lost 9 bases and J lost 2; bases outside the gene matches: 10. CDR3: CARPRRDRSTDTQYF. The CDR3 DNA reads TGTGCCAGACCTCGCCGGGACAGGTCCACAGATACGCAGTATTTT.

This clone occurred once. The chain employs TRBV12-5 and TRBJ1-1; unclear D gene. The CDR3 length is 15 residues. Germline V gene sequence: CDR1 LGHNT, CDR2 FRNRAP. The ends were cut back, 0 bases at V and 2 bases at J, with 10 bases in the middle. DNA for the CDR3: TGTGCTAGTGGTTTGGTAGCAGGACCCAACACTGAAGCTTTCTTT. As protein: CASGLVAGPNTEAFF. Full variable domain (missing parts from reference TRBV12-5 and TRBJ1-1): DARVTQTPRHKVTEMGQEVTMRCQPILGHNTVFWYRQTMMQGLELLAYFRNRAPLDDSGMPKDRFSAEMPDATLATLKIQPSEPRDSAVYFCASGLVAGPNTEAFFGQGTRLTVV.

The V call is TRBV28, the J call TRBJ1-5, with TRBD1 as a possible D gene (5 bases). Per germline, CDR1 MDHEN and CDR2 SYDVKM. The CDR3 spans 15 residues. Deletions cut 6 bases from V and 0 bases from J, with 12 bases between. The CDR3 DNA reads TGTGCCAGCAGCCCCATAGGGGTTAGCAATCAGCCCCAGCATTTT. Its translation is CASSPIGVSNQPQHF. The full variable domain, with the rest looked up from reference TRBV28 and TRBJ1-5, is DVKVTQSSRYLVKRTGEKVFLECVQDMDHENMFWYRQDPGLGLRLIYFSYDVKMKEKGDIPEGYSVSREKKERFSLILESASTNQTSMYLCASSPIGVSNQPQHFGDGTRLSIL.

This CDR3 reads CASSLAWVVNYGYTF. For the CDR3, the DNA is TGTGCCAGCAGCTTGGCCTGGGTGGTGAACTATGGCTACACCTTC. The V gene is TRBV5-6, the J gene TRBJ1-2; D unclear. The V end was cut by 0 bases, the J end by 2 bases, with 11 bases between. The CDR3 totals 15 residues. The germline CDR1 and CDR2 sequences are SGHDT and YYEEEE.

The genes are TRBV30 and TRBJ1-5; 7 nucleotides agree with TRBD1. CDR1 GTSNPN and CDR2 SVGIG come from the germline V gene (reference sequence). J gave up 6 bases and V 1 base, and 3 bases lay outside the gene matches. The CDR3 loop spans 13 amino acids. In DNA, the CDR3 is TGTGCCTGGAGTGGACAGGGCCGTCAGCCCCAGCATTTT. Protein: CAWSGQGRQPQHF. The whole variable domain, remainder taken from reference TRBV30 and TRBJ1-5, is SQTIHQWPATLVQPVGSPLSLECTVEGTSNPNLYWYRQAAGRGLQLLFYSVGIGQISSEVPQNLSASRPQDRQFILSSKKLLLSDSGFYLCAWSGQGRQPQHFGDGTRLSIL.

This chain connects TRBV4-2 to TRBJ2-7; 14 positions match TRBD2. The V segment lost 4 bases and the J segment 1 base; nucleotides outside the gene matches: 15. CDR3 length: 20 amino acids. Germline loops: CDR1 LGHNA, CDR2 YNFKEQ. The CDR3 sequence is CASSLQVGLAGVGGSYEQYF. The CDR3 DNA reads TGTGCCAGCAGCCTGCAAGTGGGACTAGCGGGAGTAGGGGGATCCTACGAGCAGTACTTC.

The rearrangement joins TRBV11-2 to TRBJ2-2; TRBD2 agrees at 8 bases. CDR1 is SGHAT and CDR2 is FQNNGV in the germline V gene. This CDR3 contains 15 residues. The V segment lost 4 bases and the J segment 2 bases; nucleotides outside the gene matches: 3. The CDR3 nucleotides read TGTGCCAGCAGCTCCTTAGCGGGAAACACCGGGGAGCTGTTTTTT. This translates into CASSSLAGNTGELFF.

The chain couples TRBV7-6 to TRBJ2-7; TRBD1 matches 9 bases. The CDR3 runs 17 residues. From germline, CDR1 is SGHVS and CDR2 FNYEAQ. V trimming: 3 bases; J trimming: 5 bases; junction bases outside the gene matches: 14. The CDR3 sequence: CASSFRPPGQGGDEQYF. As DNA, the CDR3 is TGTGCCAGCAGCTTCCGTCCACCGGGACAGGGAGGAGACGAGCAGTACTTC.

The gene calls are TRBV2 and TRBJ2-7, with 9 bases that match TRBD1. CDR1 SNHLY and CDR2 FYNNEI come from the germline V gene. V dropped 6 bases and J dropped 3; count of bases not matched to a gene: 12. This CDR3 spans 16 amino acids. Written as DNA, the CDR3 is TGTGCCAGCAGGGCCCCCTCCGGGACAGGGATCTACGAGCAGTACTTC. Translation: CASRAPSGTGIYEQYF. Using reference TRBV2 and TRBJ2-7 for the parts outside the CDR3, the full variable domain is EPEVTQTPSHQVTQMGQEVILRCVPISNHLYFYWYRQILGQKVEFLVSFYNNEISEKSEIFDDQFSVERPDGSNFTLKIRSTKLEDSAMYFCASRAPSGTGIYEQYFGPGTRLTVT.

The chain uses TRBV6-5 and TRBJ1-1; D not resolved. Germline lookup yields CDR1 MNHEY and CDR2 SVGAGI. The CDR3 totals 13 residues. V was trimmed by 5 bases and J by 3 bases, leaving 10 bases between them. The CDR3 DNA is TGTGCCAGCAGTAGGGATGAAGACACTGAAGCTTTCTTT. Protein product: CASSRDEDTEAFF.

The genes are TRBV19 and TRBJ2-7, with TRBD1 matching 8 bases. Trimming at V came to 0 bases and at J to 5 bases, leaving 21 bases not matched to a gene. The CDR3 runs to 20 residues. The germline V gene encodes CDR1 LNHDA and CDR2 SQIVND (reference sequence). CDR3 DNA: TGTGCCAGTAGTATAGATCGAGGTCACAGGGGGATGGAGGGAGTTAACGAGCAGTACTTC. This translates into CASSIDRGHRGMEGVNEQYF.

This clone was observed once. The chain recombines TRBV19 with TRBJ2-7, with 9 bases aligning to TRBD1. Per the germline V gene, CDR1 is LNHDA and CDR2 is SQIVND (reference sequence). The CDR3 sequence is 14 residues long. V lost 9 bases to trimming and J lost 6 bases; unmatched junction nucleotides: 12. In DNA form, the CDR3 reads TGTGCCAGCACCTCGGGACAGGGCTCCCTCGAGCAGTACTTC. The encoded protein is CASTSGQGSLEQYF.

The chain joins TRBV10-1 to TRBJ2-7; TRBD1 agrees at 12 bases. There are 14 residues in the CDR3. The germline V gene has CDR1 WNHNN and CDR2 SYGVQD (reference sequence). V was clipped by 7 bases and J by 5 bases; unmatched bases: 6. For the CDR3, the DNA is TGCGCCAGCAATGGGACAGGGGGCTTCCACGAGCAGTACTTC. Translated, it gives CASNGTGGFHEQYF.

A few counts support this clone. CDR3 amino acids: CASSRDRQGYGYTF. The CDR3 coding sequence is TGCGCCAGCAGCCGGGACAGGCAGGGCTATGGCTACACCTTC. The gene calls are TRBV5-1 and TRBJ1-2; 8 bases line up with TRBD1. The germline V gene has CDR1 SGHRS and CDR2 YFSETQ. V shed 4 bases, J shed 4 bases, and the junction held 6 bases outside the gene matches. This CDR3 contains 14 residues. Looking up the rest from reference TRBV5-1 and TRBJ1-2 gives the full variable domain: KAGVTQTPRYLIKTRGQQVTLSCSPISGHRSVSWYQQTPGQGLQFLFEYFSETQRNKGNFPGRFSGRQFSNSRSEMNVSTLELGDSALYLCASSRDRQGYGYTFGSGTRLTVV.

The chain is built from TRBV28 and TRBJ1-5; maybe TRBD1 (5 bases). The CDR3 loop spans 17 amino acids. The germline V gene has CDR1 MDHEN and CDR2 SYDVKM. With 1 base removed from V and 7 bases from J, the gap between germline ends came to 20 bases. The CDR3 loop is CASSLLGSDNFVQPQHF. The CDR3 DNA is TGTGCCAGCAGTTTATTAGGGTCGGACAATTTCGTACAGCCCCAGCATTTT. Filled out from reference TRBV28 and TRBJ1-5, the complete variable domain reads DVKVTQSSRYLVKRTGEKVFLECVQDMDHENMFWYRQDPGLGLRLIYFSYDVKMKEKGDIPEGYSVSREKKERFSLILESASTNQTSMYLCASSLLGSDNFVQPQHFGDGTRLSIL.

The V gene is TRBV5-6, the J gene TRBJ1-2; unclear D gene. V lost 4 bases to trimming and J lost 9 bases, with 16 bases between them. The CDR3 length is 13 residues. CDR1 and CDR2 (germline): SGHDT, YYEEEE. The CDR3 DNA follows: TGTGCCAGCAGCCGAGGTGTTAGTACGAGCTACACCTTC. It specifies CASSRGVSTSYTF. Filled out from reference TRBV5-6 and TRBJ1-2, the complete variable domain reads DAGVTQSPTHLIKTRGQQVTLRCSPKSGHDTVSWYQQALGQGPQFIFQYYEEEERQRGNFPDRFSGHQFPNYSSELNVNALLLGDSALYLCASSRGVSTSYTFGSGTRLTVV.